This T cell receptor (beta chain) was recovered during a study of shared clonotypes between healthy human individuals. Study outcomes and limitations: Richness estimates generally favored naive over memory subsets. Clonotypes that were shared across a few donors made up 4.5% to 5% of naive CD4 clonotypes.

On sorted subsets, replicate PCRs used 150 to 250 ng DNA, or tens of thousands of T cell genomes. TCRdb's copy holds only in-frame clones and misses some; the assay was immunoSEQ multiplex PCR. The sample yields roughly 2 million clones, 95% seen once. On this clone itself: The antigen remains undetermined.

Germline-derived CDR1 and CDR2 are WSHSY and SAAADI. The CDR3 contains 13 residues. Trimming removed 10 bases from V and 7 bases from J, with 17 bases in between. This receptor was obtained from a man in his late teens or twenties in good health. Sample: naive CD4+ T cells sorted from blood. Documented subset: CD45RA+ positively selected. The chain recombines TRBV10-2 with TRBJ1-5; D unclear. The CDR3 protein is CATTEGSRQPQHF. The CDR3 DNA reads TGCGCCACCACGGAGGGTTCACGGCAGCCCCAGCATTTT.